This T cell receptor beta chain derives from a study of CD8 T cells in ankylosing spondylitis. One entry per CDR3 protein, called by TCRdb with MiXCR from the 5' RACE reads. The table lists roughly 260,000 distinct CDR3 sequences, about 19% of them singletons. Trimming took 5 bases from V and 4 from J, leaving 8 bases between them. The length of the CDR3 is 11 residues. CDR1 is GTSNPN, CDR2 SVGIG, per germline (reference sequence). The sample consisted of blood, either unsorted or a sorted T cell fraction (not recorded which). The chain joins TRBV30 to TRBJ1-1, with D perhaps matching TRBD1 (6 bases). The sequence came from a male donor with ankylosing spondylitis or in good health (not recorded which). In nucleotides, the CDR3 is TGTGCCTGGCAGGGGAGCACTGAAGCTTTCTTT. Encoded protein: CAWQGSTEAFF.